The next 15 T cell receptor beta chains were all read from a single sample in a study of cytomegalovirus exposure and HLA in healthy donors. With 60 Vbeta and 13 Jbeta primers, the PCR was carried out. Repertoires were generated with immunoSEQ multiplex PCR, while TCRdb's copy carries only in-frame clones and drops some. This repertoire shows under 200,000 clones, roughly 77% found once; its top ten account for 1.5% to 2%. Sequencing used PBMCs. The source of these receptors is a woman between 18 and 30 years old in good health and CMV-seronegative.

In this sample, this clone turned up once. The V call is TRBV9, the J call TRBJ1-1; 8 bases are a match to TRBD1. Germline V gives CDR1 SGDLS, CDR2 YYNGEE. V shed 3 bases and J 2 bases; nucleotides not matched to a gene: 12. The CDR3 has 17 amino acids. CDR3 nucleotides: TGTGCCAGCAGCGCGCAGTCCCGACAGGGGCTTAACACTGAAGCTTTCTTT. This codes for CASSAQSRQGLNTEAFF.

The CDR3 spells CASSGTGDTGELFF. The CDR3, as DNA: TGTGCCAGCAGTGGGACAGGGGACACCGGGGAGCTGTTTTTT. This chain uses TRBV6-1 with TRBJ2-2; 9 bases are a match to TRBD1. Per the germline V gene, CDR1 is MNHNS and CDR2 is SASEGT. This CDR3 has 14 amino acids. V was pared by 4 bases and J by 3 bases, with 0 bases of the junction left unmatched.

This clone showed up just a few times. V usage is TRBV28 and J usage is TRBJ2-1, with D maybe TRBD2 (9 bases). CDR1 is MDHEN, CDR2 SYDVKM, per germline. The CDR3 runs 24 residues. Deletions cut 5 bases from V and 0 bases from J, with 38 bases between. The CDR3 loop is CASSGGEDRVASTSGFLSYNEQFF. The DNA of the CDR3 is TGTGCCAGCAGTGGAGGCGAGGACAGGGTTGCTAGCACTAGCGGGTTTCTCTCCTACAATGAGCAGTTCTTC.

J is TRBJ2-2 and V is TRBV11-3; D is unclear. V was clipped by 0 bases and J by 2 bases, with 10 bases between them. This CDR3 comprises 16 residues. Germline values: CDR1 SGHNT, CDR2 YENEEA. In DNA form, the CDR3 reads TGTGCCAGCAGCTTAGATATATCGCGAAACACCGGGGAGCTGTTTTTT. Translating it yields CASSLDISRNTGELFF.

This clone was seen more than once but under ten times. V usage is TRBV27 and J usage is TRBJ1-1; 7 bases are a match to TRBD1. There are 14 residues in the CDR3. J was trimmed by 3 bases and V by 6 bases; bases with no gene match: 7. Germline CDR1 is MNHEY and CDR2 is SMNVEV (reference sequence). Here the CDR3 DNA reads TGTGCCAGCAGACACTACACAGGGGACACTGAAGCTTTCTTT. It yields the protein CASRHYTGDTEAFF.

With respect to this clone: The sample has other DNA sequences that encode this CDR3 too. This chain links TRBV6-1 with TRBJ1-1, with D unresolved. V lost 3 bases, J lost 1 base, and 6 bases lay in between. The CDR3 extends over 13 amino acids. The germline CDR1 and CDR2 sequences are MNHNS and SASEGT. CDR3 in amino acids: CASSDRENTEAFF. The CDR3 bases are TGTGCCAGCAGTGACCGGGAGAACACTGAAGCTTTCTTT.

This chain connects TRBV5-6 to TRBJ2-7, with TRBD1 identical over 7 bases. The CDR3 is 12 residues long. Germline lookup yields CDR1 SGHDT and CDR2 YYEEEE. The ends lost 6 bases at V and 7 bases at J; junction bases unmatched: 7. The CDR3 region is CASTTDRFEQYF. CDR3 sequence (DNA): TGTGCCAGCACCACGGACAGGTTTGAGCAGTACTTC.

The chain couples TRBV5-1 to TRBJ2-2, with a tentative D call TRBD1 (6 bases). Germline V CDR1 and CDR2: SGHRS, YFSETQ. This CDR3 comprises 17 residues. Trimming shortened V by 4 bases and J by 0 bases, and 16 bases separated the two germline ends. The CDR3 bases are TGCGCCAGCAGCGCGACCCAGAGACAGGCGAACACCGGGGAGCTGTTTTTT. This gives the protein CASSATQRQANTGELFF. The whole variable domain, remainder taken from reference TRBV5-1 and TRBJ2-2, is KAGVTQTPRYLIKTRGQQVTLSCSPISGHRSVSWYQQTPGQGLQFLFEYFSETQRNKGNFPGRFSGRQFSNSRSEMNVSTLELGDSALYLCASSATQRQANTGELFFGEGSRLTVL.

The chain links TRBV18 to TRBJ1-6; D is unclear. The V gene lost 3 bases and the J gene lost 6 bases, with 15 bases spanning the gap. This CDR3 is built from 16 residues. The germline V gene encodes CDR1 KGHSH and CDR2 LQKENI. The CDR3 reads CASSPVASLGNSPLHF. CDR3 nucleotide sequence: TGTGCCAGCTCACCGGTCGCCTCCCTCGGTAATTCACCCCTCCACTTT. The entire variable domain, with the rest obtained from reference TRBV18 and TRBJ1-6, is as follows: NAGVMQNPRHLVRRRGQEARLRCSPMKGHSHVYWYRQLPEEGLKFMVYLQKENIIDESGMPKERFSAEFPKEGPSILRIQQVVRGDSAAYFCASSPVASLGNSPLHFGNGTRLTVT.

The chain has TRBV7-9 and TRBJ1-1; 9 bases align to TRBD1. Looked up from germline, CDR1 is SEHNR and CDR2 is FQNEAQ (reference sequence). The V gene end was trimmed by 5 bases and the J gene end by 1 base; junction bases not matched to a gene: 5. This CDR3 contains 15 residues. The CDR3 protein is CASSVTDRGNTEAFF. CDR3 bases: TGTGCCAGCAGCGTAACGGACAGGGGGAACACTGAAGCTTTCTTT.

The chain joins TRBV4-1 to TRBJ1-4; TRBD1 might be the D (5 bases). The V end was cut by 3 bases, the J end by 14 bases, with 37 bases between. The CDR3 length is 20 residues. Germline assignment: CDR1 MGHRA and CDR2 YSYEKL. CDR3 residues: CASSQTPTFSPRQNRMRLFF. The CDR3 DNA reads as TGCGCCAGCAGCCAGACTCCCACTTTTTCACCTAGACAGAATAGGATGCGTCTGTTTTTT.

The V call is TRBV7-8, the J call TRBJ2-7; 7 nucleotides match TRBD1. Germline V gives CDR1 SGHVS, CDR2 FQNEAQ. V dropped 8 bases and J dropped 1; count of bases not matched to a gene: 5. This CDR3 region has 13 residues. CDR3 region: CASERQGSYEQYF. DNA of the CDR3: TGTGCCAGCGAGCGACAGGGATCCTACGAGCAGTACTTC.

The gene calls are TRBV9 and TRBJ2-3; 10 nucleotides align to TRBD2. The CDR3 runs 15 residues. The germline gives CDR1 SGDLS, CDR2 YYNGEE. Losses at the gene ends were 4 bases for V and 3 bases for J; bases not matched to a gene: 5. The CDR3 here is CASSLTSGVTDTQYF. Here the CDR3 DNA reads TGTGCCAGCAGCCTTACTAGCGGGGTAACAGATACGCAGTATTTT.

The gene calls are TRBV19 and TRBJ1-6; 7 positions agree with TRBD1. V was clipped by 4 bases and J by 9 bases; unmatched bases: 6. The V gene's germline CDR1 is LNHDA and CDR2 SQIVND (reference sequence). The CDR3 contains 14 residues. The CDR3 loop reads CASSTDREISPLHF. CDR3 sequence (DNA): TGTGCCAGTAGTACCGACAGGGAGATTTCACCCCTCCACTTT.

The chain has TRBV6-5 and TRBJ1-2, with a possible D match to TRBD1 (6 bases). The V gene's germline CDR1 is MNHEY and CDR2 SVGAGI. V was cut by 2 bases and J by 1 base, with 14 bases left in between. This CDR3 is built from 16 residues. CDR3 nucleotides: TGTGCCAGCAGTTACGCAGGGGCCCAGTATAACTATGGCTACACCTTC. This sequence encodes CASSYAGAQYNYGYTF.